The rows below give T cell receptor beta chains drawn from one sample of a study of cytomegalovirus exposure and HLA in healthy donors. TCRdb's copy holds only in-frame clones and misses some; the assay was immunoSEQ multiplex PCR. The sample has over 85,000 clones; about 72% are singletons. Sequenced sample: PBMCs. These receptors came from a young man in good health and CMV-seronegative. Both conserved end residues are part of each CDR3. The D gene is left open where the match is weak. Clone size is not always given. Where it is, it says once, few, many or a class for expanded clones.

D,V,J,size,CDR3,DNA
TRBD2,TRBV5-1,TRBJ2-3,once,CASSSGGPSTDTQYF,TGCGCCAGCAGTTCGGGGGGGCCTAGCACAGATACGCAGTATTTT
TRBD2,TRBV10-3,TRBJ2-5,.,CAISDRTSGGAGGETQYF,TGTGCCATCAGTGACCGGACTAGCGGGGGGGCAGGGGGGGAGACCCAGTACTTC
TRBD1,TRBV5-6,TRBJ2-7,.,CASSLARGHSYEQYF,TGTGCCAGCAGCTTGGCAAGGGGGCACTCCTACGAGCAGTACTTC
TRBD1,TRBV10-3,TRBJ1-2,few,CAISERGGQGSYGYTF,TGTGCCATCAGTGAACGTGGGGGACAGGGGTCCTATGGCTACACCTTC
.,TRBV29-1,TRBJ1-1,.,CSVEDITEAFF,TGCAGCGTTGAGGACATCACTGAAGCTTTCTTT
TRBD2,TRBV6-6,TRBJ2-1,few,CASSLALAGGNEQFF,TGTGCCAGCAGTTTGGCTCTAGCGGGGGGGAATGAGCAGTTCTTC
.,TRBV5-1,TRBJ2-1,.,CASSLASGDEQFF,TGCGCCAGCAGCTTGGCCAGCGGTGATGAGCAGTTCTTC
.,TRBV30,TRBJ2-7,.,CACGAVLNEQYF,TGTGCCTGTGGGGCGGTCTTAAACGAGCAGTACTTC
.,TRBV5-1,TRBJ2-1,few,CASSSRGDYNEQFF,TGCGCCAGCAGCTCCAGAGGTGACTACAATGAGCAGTTCTTC
.,TRBV5-1,TRBJ2-7,.,CASSLGQGMYEQYF,TGCGCCAGCAGCTTGGGCCAGGGGATGTACGAGCAGTACTTC
.,TRBV9,TRBJ2-3,.,CASSNRIGVDTQYF,TGTGCCAGCAGTAACAGGATAGGCGTAGATACGCAGTATTTT
TRBD1,TRBV28,TRBJ2-6,.,CASIPTGYSAGANVLTF,TGTGCCAGCATCCCGACAGGGTATTCGGCTGGGGCCAACGTCCTGACTTTC
.,TRBV5-1,TRBJ2-2,.,CASSQVDNTGELFF,TGCGCCAGCAGCCAAGTAGATAACACCGGGGAGCTGTTTTTT
.,TRBV7-2,TRBJ2-5,.,CASSPGGDQETQYF,TGTGCCAGCAGCCCCGGCGGGGACCAAGAGACCCAGTACTTC
TRBD2,TRBV29-1,TRBJ2-7,.,CSVTLGTSGNKQYF,TGCAGCGTGACCCTCGGGACTAGCGGGAACAAGCAGTACTTC
TRBD2,TRBV28,TRBJ2-3,once,CASMEGLAGGEDTQYF,TGTGCCAGCATGGAGGGACTAGCGGGAGGGGAGGATACGCAGTATTTT
.,TRBV12-5,TRBJ2-2,.,CASAESANTGELFF,TGTGCTAGTGCTGAGAGCGCGAACACCGGGGAGCTGTTTTTT
.,TRBV18,TRBJ2-5,.,CASSPRAIQETQYF,TGTGCCAGCTCGCCGAGGGCTATCCAAGAGACCCAGTACTTC
.,TRBV11-2,TRBJ2-3,.,CASSPRMAGTTDTQYF,TGTGCCAGCAGCCCCCGAATGGCGGGGACCACAGATACGCAGTATTTT
TRBD1,TRBV27,TRBJ1-6,.,CASSPEQGAGSPLHF,TGTGCCAGCAGTCCCGAACAGGGGGCGGGTTCACCCCTCCACTTT
TRBD1,TRBV28,TRBJ2-2,.,CASFPGGSTGELFF,TGTGCCAGCTTCCCAGGGGGCAGCACCGGGGAGCTGTTTTTT
.,TRBV18,TRBJ1-5,.,CASSSGGGGNQPQHF,TGTGCCAGCTCCTCCGGCGGGGGCGGAAATCAGCCCCAGCATTTT
TRBD1,TRBV25-1,TRBJ2-5,.,CASSELGQARKTQYF,TGTGCCAGCAGTGAATTAGGACAGGCGCGGAAGACCCAGTACTTC
.,TRBV10-3,TRBJ1-5,.,CAISDWLPGSNQPQHF,TGTGCCATCAGTGATTGGCTACCAGGAAGCAATCAGCCCCAGCATTTT
TRBD2,TRBV16,TRBJ2-1,.,CASSPGASGGGEQFF,TGTGCCAGCAGCCCCGGCGCTAGCGGGGGGGGTGAGCAGTTCTTC
.,TRBV30,TRBJ2-7,once,CAWGTGRGPYEQYF,TGTGCCTGGGGGACCGGCAGGGGACCCTACGAGCAGTACTTC
.,TRBV19,TRBJ2-3,.,CASRDSKSTDTQYF,TGTGCCAGTAGGGACAGTAAATCCACAGATACGCAGTATTTT
TRBD1,TRBV27,TRBJ2-1,few,CASSLTGVNEQFF,TGTGCCAGCAGTTTGACAGGGGTGAATGAGCAGTTCTTC
.,TRBV7-6,TRBJ1-4,few,CASSFGPLEKLFF,TGTGCCAGCAGCTTCGGTCCACTTGAAAAACTGTTTTTT
TRBD1,TRBV7-2,TRBJ1-1,.,CASSLDRGNTEAFF,TGTGCCAGCAGCCTAGACAGGGGGAACACTGAAGCTTTCTTT
TRBD1,TRBV27,TRBJ2-7,once,CASSPPARGSYEQYF,TGTGCCAGCAGCCCGCCGGCCAGGGGGTCCTACGAGCAGTACTTC
TRBD1,TRBV23-1,TRBJ2-2,.,CASSQKGALITGELFF,TGCGCCAGCAGTCAAAAGGGGGCGCTTATTACCGGGGAGCTGTTTTTT
.,TRBV10-3,TRBJ2-5,.,CAISEAGWETQYF,TGTGCCATCAGTGAGGCAGGGTGGGAGACCCAGTACTTC
TRBD2,TRBV7-9,TRBJ2-2,.,CASSLSLTSKTGELFF,TGTGCCAGCAGCTTAAGTCTGACTAGCAAAACCGGGGAGCTGTTTTTT
TRBD1,TRBV27,TRBJ1-1,.,CASSLGPGTVNTEAFF,TGTGCCAGCAGTCTAGGCCCCGGGACAGTGAACACTGAAGCTTTCTTT